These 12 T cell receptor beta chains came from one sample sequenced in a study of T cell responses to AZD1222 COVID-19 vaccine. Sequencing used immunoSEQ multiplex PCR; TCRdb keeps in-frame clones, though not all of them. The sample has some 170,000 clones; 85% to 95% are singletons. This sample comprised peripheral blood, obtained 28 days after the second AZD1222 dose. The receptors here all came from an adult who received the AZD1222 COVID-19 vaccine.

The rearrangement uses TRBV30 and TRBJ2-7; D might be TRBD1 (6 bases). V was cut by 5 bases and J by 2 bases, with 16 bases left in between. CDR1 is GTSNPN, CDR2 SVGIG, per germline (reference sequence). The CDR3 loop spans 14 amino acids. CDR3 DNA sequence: TGTGCCTGGTTAGACAGGCGCCTTCCCTACGAGCAGTACTTC. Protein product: CAWLDRRLPYEQYF.

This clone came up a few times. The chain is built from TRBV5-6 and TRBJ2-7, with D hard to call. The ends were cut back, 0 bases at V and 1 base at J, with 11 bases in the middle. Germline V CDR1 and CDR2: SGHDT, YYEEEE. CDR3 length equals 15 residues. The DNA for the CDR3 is TGTGCCAGCAGCTTGGTTGACTTACTTTCCTACGAGCAGTACTTC. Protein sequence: CASSLVDLLSYEQYF. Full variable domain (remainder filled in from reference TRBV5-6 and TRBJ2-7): DAGVTQSPTHLIKTRGQQVTLRCSPKSGHDTVSWYQQALGQGPQFIFQYYEEEERQRGNFPDRFSGHQFPNYSSELNVNALLLGDSALYLCASSLVDLLSYEQYFGPGTRLTVT.

The CDR3 DNA reads as TGTGCCAGCAGCCTCACCGGGACGGAGTATTCACCCCTCCACTTT. This sequence encodes CASSLTGTEYSPLHF. The chain links TRBV7-9 to TRBJ1-6, with a possible D match to TRBD1 (5 bases). The V end was cut by 5 bases, the J end by 8 bases, with 16 bases between. The germline gives CDR1 SEHNR, CDR2 FQNEAQ (reference sequence). The CDR3 consists of 15 residues.

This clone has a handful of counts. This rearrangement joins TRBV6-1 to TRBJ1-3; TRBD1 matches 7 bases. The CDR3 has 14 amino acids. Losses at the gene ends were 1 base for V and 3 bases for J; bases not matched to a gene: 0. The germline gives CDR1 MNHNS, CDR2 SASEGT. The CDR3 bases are TGTGCCAGCAGTGAAGGGACAGGTGGAAACACCATATATTTT. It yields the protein CASSEGTGGNTIYF.

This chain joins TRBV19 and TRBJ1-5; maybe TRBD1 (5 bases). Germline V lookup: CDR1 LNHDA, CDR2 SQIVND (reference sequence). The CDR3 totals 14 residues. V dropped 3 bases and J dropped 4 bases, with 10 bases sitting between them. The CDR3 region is CASSIGTANQPQHF. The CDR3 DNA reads TGTGCCAGTAGTATCGGGACGGCAAATCAGCCCCAGCATTTT. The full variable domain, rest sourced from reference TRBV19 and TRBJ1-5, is DGGITQSPKYLFRKEGQNVTLSCEQNLNHDAMYWYRQDPGQGLRLIYYSQIVNDFQKGDIAEGYSVSREKKESFPLTVTSAQKNPTAFYLCASSIGTANQPQHFGDGTRLSIL.

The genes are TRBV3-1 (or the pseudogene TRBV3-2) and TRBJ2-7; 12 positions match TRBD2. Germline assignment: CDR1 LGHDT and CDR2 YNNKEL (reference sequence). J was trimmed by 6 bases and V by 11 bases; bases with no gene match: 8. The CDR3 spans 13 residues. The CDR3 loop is CAVGTSGFGEQYF. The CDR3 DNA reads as TGTGCCGTCGGGACTAGCGGGTTCGGCGAGCAGTACTTC.

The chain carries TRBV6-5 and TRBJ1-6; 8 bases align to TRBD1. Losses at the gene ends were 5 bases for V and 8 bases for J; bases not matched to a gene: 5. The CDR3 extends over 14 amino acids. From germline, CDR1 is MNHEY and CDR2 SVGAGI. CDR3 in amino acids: CASSPDRGHSPLHF. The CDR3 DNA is TGTGCCAGCAGTCCCGACAGGGGCCATTCACCCCTCCACTTT.

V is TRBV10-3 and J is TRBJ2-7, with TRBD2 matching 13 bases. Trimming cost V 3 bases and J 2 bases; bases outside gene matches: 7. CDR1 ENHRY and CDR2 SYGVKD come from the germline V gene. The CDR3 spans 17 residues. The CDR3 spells CAISDPSGTSGTYEQYF. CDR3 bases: TGTGCCATCAGTGACCCGTCCGGGACTAGCGGGACCTACGAGCAGTACTTC.

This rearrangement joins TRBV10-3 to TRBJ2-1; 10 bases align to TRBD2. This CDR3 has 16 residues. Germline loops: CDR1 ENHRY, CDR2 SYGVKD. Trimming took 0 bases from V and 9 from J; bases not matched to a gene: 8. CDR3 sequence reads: CAISESSGLAVFEQFF. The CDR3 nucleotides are TGTGCCATCAGTGAGTCGAGCGGACTAGCGGTTTTTGAGCAGTTCTTC.

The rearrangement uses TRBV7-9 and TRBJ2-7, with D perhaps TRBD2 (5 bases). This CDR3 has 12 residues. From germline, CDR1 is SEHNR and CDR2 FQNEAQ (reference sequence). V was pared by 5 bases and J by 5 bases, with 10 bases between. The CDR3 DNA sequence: TGTGCCAGCAGCCTAGGACTTGACGAGCAGTACTTC. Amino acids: CASSLGLDEQYF.

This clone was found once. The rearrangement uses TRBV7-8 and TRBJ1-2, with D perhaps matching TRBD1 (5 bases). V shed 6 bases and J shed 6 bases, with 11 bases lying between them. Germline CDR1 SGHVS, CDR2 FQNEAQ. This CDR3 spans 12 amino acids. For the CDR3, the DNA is TGTGCCAGCAGTCCGGGACTCGATGGCTACACCTTC. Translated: CASSPGLDGYTF.

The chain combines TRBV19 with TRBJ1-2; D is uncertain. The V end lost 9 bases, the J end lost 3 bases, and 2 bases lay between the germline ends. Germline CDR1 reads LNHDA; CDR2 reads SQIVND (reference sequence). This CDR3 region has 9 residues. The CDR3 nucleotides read TGTGCCAGAGACTATGGCTACACCTTC. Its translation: CARDYGYTF. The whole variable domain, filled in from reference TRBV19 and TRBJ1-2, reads DGGITQSPKYLFRKEGQNVTLSCEQNLNHDAMYWYRQDPGQGLRLIYYSQIVNDFQKGDIAEGYSVSREKKESFPLTVTSAQKNPTAFYLCARDYGYTFGSGTRLTVV.